Below, one T cell receptor (beta chain) is given with its context. The antigen is not known. The sample belongs to a study of T cell repertoires and Cas9 in healthy adults. On the study more broadly: SpCas9-reactive CD4 and CD8 T cells were characterized for potency, cytotoxicity and lineage. Study results and caveats: SpCas9-reactive effector T cells were reportedly restrained in vitro by SpCas9-reactive regulatory T cells.

Only in-frame clones appear in the TCRdb table, and some are missing; sequencing was by immunoSEQ multiplex PCR. The repertoire includes approximately 21,000 clones, roughly 90% of them detected once, and 0.69% sits in the top ten. V was trimmed by 0 bases and J by 1 base, leaving 6 bases between them. CDR1 and CDR2 from the germline V gene are LNHNV and YYDKDF (reference sequence). This CDR3 is 14 amino acids long. The gene calls are TRBV15 and TRBJ2-5; D unresolved. This TCR was recovered from a human donor in good health. The sequenced sample was CD4+ effector T cells (CD127+, CD25-, CD137-, CD154-) from PBMCs; culture status not recorded. Here the CDR3 DNA reads TGTGCCACCAGCAGAGATACGGCCCAAGAGACCCAGTACTTC. Its protein is CATSRDTAQETQYF.